These 5 T cell receptor beta chains originate from one sample sequenced in a study of T-cell reconstitution after alpha-beta-depleted transplantation in children. Library preparation (for TCRbeta) was performed with unique molecular identifiers. TCRdb independently ran MiXCR on the PCR reads; one entry per CDR3 protein. The sample records some 200,000 distinct CDR3 sequences, 8.4% being singletons. The sample in question was PBMCs, mostly from graft donor cells, obtained 360 days after TCRalphabeta/CD19-depleted stem cell transplant. Receptor source: a male patient aged 2-10 years who had a stem cell transplant for acute myeloid leukemia, so the T cells may come from the graft donor.

This clonotype was counted only a few times. This rearrangement joins TRBV10-3 to TRBJ1-5, with a weak D call TRBD1 (5 bases). V lost 5 bases and J lost 1, with 9 bases in between. Germline V lookup: CDR1 ENHRY, CDR2 SYGVKD. The CDR3 has 14 amino acids. The CDR3 coding sequence is TGTGCCATCAGTTCGGGACGGAGCAATCAGCCCCAGCATTTT. This codes for CAISSGRSNQPQHF.

This chain joins TRBV4-2 and TRBJ2-5, with D possibly TRBD2 on 6 matching bases. The CDR3 is made up of 15 amino acids. Trimming removed 0 bases at V and 5 bases at J, with 13 bases between. Germline assignment: CDR1 LGHNA and CDR2 YNFKEQ. The CDR3 nucleotides read TGTGCCAGCAGCCAAGATAGGCGGGAACGGGAGACCCAGTACTTC. Its translation: CASSQDRRERETQYF.

In its sample, this clonotype was seen a few times. This chain joins TRBV6-2 or TRBV6-3 and TRBJ2-7; no firm D call. This CDR3 has 13 amino acids. Trimming removed 2 bases from V and 3 bases from J, with 8 bases in between. The germline gives CDR1 MNHEY, CDR2 SVGEGT. CDR3 sequence reads: CASSYKGSYEQYF. In nucleotides, the CDR3 is TGTGCCAGCAGTTACAAGGGAAGCTACGAGCAGTACTTC.

This clonotype has a count of ten or more. The DNA for the CDR3 is TGTGCCAGCAGCCAAGTTGTCCAAGAGACCCAGTACTTC. The encoded protein is CASSQVVQETQYF. The chain combines TRBV3-1 with TRBJ2-5; D not certain. Germline CDR1 is LGHDT and CDR2 is YNNKEL (reference sequence). V lost 1 base and J lost 1, with 4 bases in between. This CDR3 contains 13 residues.

CDR3 sequence: CASSPIAGGSPDTQYF. The CDR3 region has the DNA TGCGCCAGCAGCCCGATAGCGGGAGGGTCGCCAGATACGCAGTATTTT. This chain connects TRBV5-1 to TRBJ2-3, with 11 bases aligning to TRBD2. The length of the CDR3 is 16 residues. J was trimmed by 4 bases and V by 4 bases; bases with no gene match: 8. CDR1 and CDR2 from the germline V gene are SGHRS and YFSETQ.